Listed below are T cell receptor beta chains from one sample, sequenced in a study of control samples from healthy donors and cancer patients. TCRdb keeps only in-frame clones here, not all; method: immunoSEQ multiplex PCR. The sample includes about 160,000 clones, roughly 94% seen only once; the top ten take around 15%. The sequencing sample was made of PBMCs. These TCRs come from a man in his sixties with colorectal cancer. The CDR3 runs from the conserved cysteine through the conserved F or W. Fields, in order: V gene, CDR3 protein.

TRBV7-2	CASSRSGENNEQFF
TRBV3-1/TRBV3-2	CASSKGAGPIQPQHF
TRBV7-8	CASSSTSQPIYGYTF
TRBV3-1/TRBV3-2	CASSQDDNSPLHF
TRBV5-1	CASSPPSYEQYF
TRBV9	CASSAGTDITSPLHF
TRBV15	CATSRSIAGLYNEQFF
TRBV10-2	CASSEPAQETQYF
TRBV27	CASSGQTNYGYTF
TRBV5-4	CASSFHTGGADEQFF
TRBV6-5	CASSYSDRGSNTEAFF
TRBV9	CASSSGQGNNQPQHF
TRBV29-1	CSVPGLAGSYNEQFF
TRBV19	CASMGRVTGYTF
TRBV5-4	CASSLALVGGADTQYF
TRBV19	CASSTQLATNEKLFF
TRBV19	CASRAQSAPQHF
TRBV30	CAWSVASGGVSYNEQFF
TRBV19	CASRFHGGARETQYF
TRBV3-1/TRBV3-2	CASSQGPGQGAENEQFF
TRBV7-6	CASSLLLTANTGELFF
TRBV12-3/TRBV12-4	CASTSFGEQYF
TRBV7-9	CASSPRQPQHF
TRBV5-1	CASSLESEGTEAFF
TRBV18	CASSPPQAGGSYEQYF
TRBV11-2	CASSYPDRAKTDTQYF
TRBV25-1	CASRRTGGESPLHF
TRBV7-6	CASSKQGSYNEQFF
TRBV5-5	CASSLDGNEKLFF
TRBV5-4	CASSLGQRGRTGELFF
TRBV28	CASGWTGNEQYF
TRBV27	CASGSLEESPLHF